These 29 T cell receptor beta chains were all obtained from the same sample, sequenced in a study of T cells in tuberculosis. The method was immunoSEQ multiplex PCR; TCRdb's version includes in-frame clones alone and lacks a portion of them. The sample lists tens of thousands of clones; nearly 97% were seen once. Material: PBMCs. These receptors were obtained from a donor between 10 and 29 years old with latent tuberculosis or without tuberculosis infection.

This clone has a single count. The V gene is TRBV13, the J gene TRBJ1-4; 7 bases match TRBD1. Trimming removed 0 bases from V and 0 bases from J; junction bases left unmatched: 4. Germline V gene lookup returns CDR1 PRHDT and CDR2 FYEKMQ (reference sequence). This CDR3 region has 17 residues. DNA of the CDR3: TGTGCCAGCAGCTTAGGACAGGGGACTCCAACTAATGAAAAACTGTTTTTT. Residues: CASSLGQGTPTNEKLFF.

The chain carries TRBV11-2 and TRBJ1-4; D is perhaps TRBD1 (5 bases). Trimming took off 0 bases at V and 7 bases at J, with 12 bases between the two ends. The CDR3 extends over 15 amino acids. CDR1 and CDR2 from the germline V gene are SGHAT and FQNNGV. CDR3: CASSLDGTTAEKLFF. The CDR3 DNA is TGTGCCAGCAGCTTAGACGGGACTACGGCTGAAAAACTGTTTTTT. The full variable domain, completed using reference TRBV11-2 and TRBJ1-4, is EAGVAQSPRYKIIEKRQSVAFWCNPISGHATLYWYQQILGQGPKLLIQFQNNGVVDDSQLPKDRFSAERLKGVDSTLKIQPAKLEDSAVYLCASSLDGTTAEKLFFGSGTQLSVL.

The chain carries TRBV30 and TRBJ1-4, with unresolved D. CDR3 length: 11 residues. Between the trimmed V and J ends, which lost 5 bases and 8 bases, there was a span of 9 bases. Germline assignment: CDR1 GTSNPN and CDR2 SVGIG (reference sequence). Here the CDR3 reads CAWEGGEKLFF. The CDR3 DNA sequence: TGTGCCTGGGAGGGTGGAGAAAAACTGTTTTTT.

This clone was seen just once. The chain recombines TRBV19 with TRBJ2-7; D perhaps matches TRBD1 (6 bases). The V end was cut by 5 bases, the J end by 1 base, with 15 bases between. The CDR3 consists of 15 residues. Per the germline V gene, CDR1 is LNHDA and CDR2 is SQIVND (reference sequence). The CDR3 is CASSFCGQSSYEQYV. The CDR3 DNA sequence: TGTGCCAGTAGTTTCTGCGGACAGAGTTCCTACGAGCAGTACGTC.

The chain recombines TRBV6-5 with TRBJ1-2; possible D gene TRBD1, 5 bases. The V end lost 0 bases, the J end lost 3 bases, and 11 bases lay between the germline ends. This CDR3 contains 15 residues. Germline V gene sequence: CDR1 MNHEY, CDR2 SVGAGI. CDR3 loop: CASSYSAGSHYGYTF. The CDR3 nucleotides are TGTGCCAGCAGTTACTCTGCAGGGTCCCACTATGGCTACACCTTC.

This clone has a single count. The chain links TRBV6-5 to TRBJ2-5, with a possible D match to TRBD1 (6 bases). CDR3 length: 13 residues. Trimming pared 4 bases from V and 5 bases from J, leaving 11 bases between. Per the germline V gene, CDR1 is MNHEY and CDR2 is SVGAGI. Written as DNA, the CDR3 is TGTGCCAGCAGTTCCAGGGGCACGGAGACCCAGTACTTC. Translation: CASSSRGTETQYF.

This sequence joins TRBV2 and TRBJ1-4; 9 positions agree with TRBD1. J gave up 6 bases and V 8 bases, and 7 bases lay outside the gene matches. The CDR3 has 14 amino acids. Germline V gives CDR1 SNHLY, CDR2 FYNNEI. The CDR3 DNA is TGTGCCAGCCGACTGCGGGACAGGGATGAAAAACTGTTTTTT. It encodes CASRLRDRDEKLFF. Complete variable domain (other parts from reference TRBV2 and TRBJ1-4): EPEVTQTPSHQVTQMGQEVILRCVPISNHLYFYWYRQILGQKVEFLVSFYNNEISEKSEIFDDQFSVERPDGSNFTLKIRSTKLEDSAMYFCASRLRDRDEKLFFGSGTQLSVL.

The V and J genes are TRBV6-1 and TRBJ1-2, with TRBD1 identical over 7 bases. The CDR3 consists of 15 residues. V shed 4 bases and J 6 bases; nucleotides not matched to a gene: 11. In germline, CDR1 is MNHNS, CDR2 SASEGT. CDR3 sequence: CASSVERGPTHGYTF. In DNA form, the CDR3 reads TGTGCCAGCAGTGTCGAAAGGGGGCCAACTCATGGCTACACCTTC.

The J gene is TRBJ2-3, the V gene TRBV5-6, with TRBD2 identical over 11 bases. V lost 0 bases to trimming and J lost 8 bases; unmatched junction nucleotides: 11. The CDR3 extends over 17 amino acids. Germline loops: CDR1 SGHDT, CDR2 YYEEEE. The CDR3 nucleotides are TGTGCCAGCAGCTTGGCCGGGGTTAGCGGGGGGGCTGCTACGCAGTATTTT. This translates into CASSLAGVSGGAATQYF. Filled out from reference TRBV5-6 and TRBJ2-3, the complete variable domain reads DAGVTQSPTHLIKTRGQQVTLRCSPKSGHDTVSWYQQALGQGPQFIFQYYEEEERQRGNFPDRFSGHQFPNYSSELNVNALLLGDSALYLCASSLAGVSGGAATQYFGPGTRLTVL.

This clone was observed a handful of times. The genes are TRBV27 and TRBJ1-2; D not certain. CDR3 length: 16 residues. The V end was cut by 7 bases, the J end by 8 bases, with 26 bases between. CDR1 is MNHEY and CDR2 is SMNVEV in the germline V gene (reference sequence). The CDR3 coding sequence is TGTGCCAGCACCCGACTGGGTACCCAAGGTCCTGGGGGCTACACCTTC. Translated: CASTRLGTQGPGGYTF.

The rearrangement links TRBV18 to TRBJ1-2; 8 nucleotides match TRBD1. Germline CDR1 KGHSH, CDR2 LQKENI. This CDR3 is built from 13 residues. The V and J ends lost 2 bases and 4 bases, in that order; junction bases with no gene match: 0. CDR3 region: CASSPTGGYGYTF. DNA of the CDR3: TGTGCCAGCTCACCAACAGGGGGCTATGGCTACACCTTC.

The chain recombines TRBV18 with TRBJ2-7; tentatively, D is TRBD1 (8 bases). V was clipped by 4 bases and J by 6 bases, with 16 bases between them. The CDR3 loop spans 14 amino acids. From germline, CDR1 is KGHSH and CDR2 LQKENI. Written as DNA, the CDR3 is TGTGCCAGCTCACTAATGGACAGGGAGGGCGAGCAGTACTTC. Its translation: CASSLMDREGEQYF.

V gene TRBV9 combines with J gene TRBJ1-2; the D gene is possibly TRBD1 (5 bases). With 5 bases removed from V and 7 bases from J, the gap between germline ends came to 27 bases. CDR3 size: 17 residues. Looked up from germline, CDR1 is SGDLS and CDR2 is YYNGEE. CDR3 bases: TGTGCCAGCAGAGATCGATCGGGGCCTACCGGGGAGGGTGGCTACACCTTC. This encodes CASRDRSGPTGEGGYTF.

V and J are TRBV6-5 and TRBJ1-6; D perhaps matches TRBD1 (5 bases). V dropped 7 bases and J dropped 6 bases, with 10 bases sitting between them. Germline V gene sequence: CDR1 MNHEY, CDR2 SVGAGI. This CDR3 is 13 amino acids long. CDR3 protein: CASMEGPNSPLHF. The CDR3 DNA follows: TGTGCCAGCATGGAGGGGCCTAATTCACCCCTCCACTTT.

V is TRBV5-1 and J is TRBJ1-1; 8 bases match TRBD1. The CDR3 is 14 amino acids. Germline V gene sequence: CDR1 SGHRS, CDR2 YFSETQ. Trimming at V came to 0 bases and at J to 4 bases, leaving 2 bases not matched to a gene. The CDR3 sequence is CASSLETGGTEAFF. The CDR3 region has the DNA TGCGCCAGCAGCTTGGAAACAGGGGGCACTGAAGCTTTCTTT.

The rearrangement links TRBV11-3 to TRBJ2-3; tentatively, D is TRBD1 (6 bases). The V gene lost 1 base and the J gene lost 2 bases, with 16 bases spanning the gap. The CDR3 spans 17 residues. Germline V gives CDR1 SGHNT, CDR2 YENEEA. CDR3: CASSLGAGRGYTDTQYF. Written as DNA, the CDR3 is TGTGCCAGCAGCTTAGGAGCAGGCAGGGGATACACAGATACGCAGTATTTT.

The CDR3 here is CAISEVAGTQYF. As DNA, the CDR3 is TGTGCCATCAGTGAGGTAGCGGGGACCCAGTACTTC. The chain recombines TRBV10-3 with TRBJ2-5, with 7 bases that match TRBD2. Trimming took 2 bases from V and 7 from J; bases not matched to a gene: 1. This CDR3 comprises 12 residues. Germline V gene sequence: CDR1 ENHRY, CDR2 SYGVKD.

The chain uses TRBV4-1 and TRBJ1-1; a weak D match, TRBD1 (5 bases). This CDR3 comprises 14 residues. V was clipped by 1 base and J by 7 bases, with 13 bases between them. Germline lookup yields CDR1 MGHRA and CDR2 YSYEKL. The CDR3 DNA is TGCGCCAGCAGCCAAGCAAGCGGGACGGATGAAGCTTTCTTT. It codes for CASSQASGTDEAFF.

V is TRBV5-1 and J is TRBJ1-2, with TRBD1 identical over 10 bases. V shed 0 bases and J 2 bases; nucleotides not matched to a gene: 10. This CDR3 has 18 amino acids. Germline assignment: CDR1 SGHRS and CDR2 YFSETQ. The CDR3 is CASSLALTGGAKNYGYTF. The CDR3 region has the DNA TGCGCCAGCAGCTTGGCCCTGACAGGGGGCGCAAAGAACTATGGCTACACCTTC.

V and J are TRBV13 and TRBJ1-2; a weak D match, TRBD1 (5 bases). Trimming left V 5 bases short and J 1 base short, with 8 bases between. The germline V gene has CDR1 PRHDT and CDR2 FYEKMQ (reference sequence). This CDR3 contains 13 residues. CDR3 in DNA: TGTGCCAGCAGCGGAGGGGATAACTATGGCTACACCTTC. It translates to CASSGGDNYGYTF.

The chain has TRBV7-3 and TRBJ2-3; TRBD2 agrees at 14 bases. Germline lookup yields CDR1 SGHTA and CDR2 FQGTGA. This CDR3 has 18 residues. The V segment lost 3 bases and the J segment 1 base; nucleotides outside the gene matches: 6. The CDR3 is CASSLGLAGDRGTDTQYF. The CDR3 DNA sequence: TGTGCCAGCAGCTTGGGACTAGCGGGGGACCGGGGCACAGATACGCAGTATTTT.

The chain joins TRBV4-1 to TRBJ2-7, with 10 nucleotides matching TRBD2. Germline assignment: CDR1 MGHRA and CDR2 YSYEKL. The V and J ends lost 3 bases and 1 base, in that order; junction bases with no gene match: 6. CDR3 length: 16 residues. Here the CDR3 reads CASSQYTSGASYEQYF. CDR3 sequence (DNA): TGCGCCAGCAGCCAGTATACTAGCGGGGCGTCCTACGAGCAGTACTTC.

The chain has TRBV2 and TRBJ1-6; 10 positions match TRBD1. The CDR3 is made up of 13 amino acids. The trim removed 8 bases at V and 9 bases at J, leaving 4 bases unmatched. Germline-derived CDR1 and CDR2 are SNHLY and FYNNEI. Written as DNA, the CDR3 is TGTGCCAGCGACAGGGGGCAAGGTTCACCCCTCCACTTT. This sequence encodes CASDRGQGSPLHF.

The genes are TRBV4-2 and TRBJ1-1; the D is unclear. The CDR3 sequence is 12 residues long. Germline lookup yields CDR1 LGHNA and CDR2 YNFKEQ. Trimming pared 0 bases from V and 9 bases from J, leaving 8 bases between. Here the CDR3 DNA reads TGTGCCAGCAGCCAAGAGCCGGGTCAAGCTTTCTTT. Encoded protein: CASSQEPGQAFF.

Note on this clone: The germline gene is not matched at one end of the junction; a read error may be the cause. The chain carries TRBV14 and TRBJ2-3; 10 positions agree with TRBD2. There are 18 residues in the CDR3. CDR1 and CDR2 from the germline V gene are SGHDN and FVKESK. The CDR3 reads CASTQVRLAGGPTDTQYF. CDR3 nucleotides: TGTGCCAGCACCCAAGTGAGGTTAGCGGGGGGACCCACAGATACGCAGTATTTT.

CDR3 sequence reads: CASSDPQGFEQYV. CDR3 in DNA: TGTGCCAGCAGCGATCCGCAGGGTTTCGAGCAGTACGTC. The chain employs TRBV11-2 and TRBJ2-7, with TRBD1 as a possible D gene (5 bases). Germline CDR1 and CDR2: SGHAT and FQNNGV. This CDR3 has 13 residues. Trimming cost V 5 bases and J 6 bases, with 14 bases left between them.

The rearrangement links TRBV18 to TRBJ2-5, with 7 nucleotides matching TRBD1. J lost 0 bases, V lost 3 bases, and 10 bases had no gene match. In germline, CDR1 is KGHSH, CDR2 LQKENI. The CDR3 spans 17 residues. The DNA of the CDR3 is TGTGCCAGCTCACCTTCCCCCGGACAGGCCTACCAAGAGACCCAGTACTTC. Translating it yields CASSPSPGQAYQETQYF.

The chain joins TRBV6-1 to TRBJ1-1; 7 bases align to TRBD1. Germline-derived CDR1 and CDR2 are MNHNS and SASEGT. V dropped 2 bases and J dropped 9; count of bases not matched to a gene: 6. CDR3 length equals 13 residues. CDR3 sequence reads: CASSESGRGKAFF. In DNA form, the CDR3 reads TGTGCCAGCAGTGAAAGCGGCAGGGGGAAAGCTTTCTTT.

The V call is TRBV28, the J call TRBJ1-5; 7 bases are a match to TRBD1. In germline, CDR1 is MDHEN, CDR2 SYDVKM. The CDR3 spans 14 residues. Unmatched junction bases numbered 3, after V lost 5 bases and J lost 2 bases. CDR3 amino acids: CASSGQVGNQPQHF. As DNA, the CDR3 is TGTGCCAGCAGTGGACAGGTTGGCAATCAGCCCCAGCATTTT.